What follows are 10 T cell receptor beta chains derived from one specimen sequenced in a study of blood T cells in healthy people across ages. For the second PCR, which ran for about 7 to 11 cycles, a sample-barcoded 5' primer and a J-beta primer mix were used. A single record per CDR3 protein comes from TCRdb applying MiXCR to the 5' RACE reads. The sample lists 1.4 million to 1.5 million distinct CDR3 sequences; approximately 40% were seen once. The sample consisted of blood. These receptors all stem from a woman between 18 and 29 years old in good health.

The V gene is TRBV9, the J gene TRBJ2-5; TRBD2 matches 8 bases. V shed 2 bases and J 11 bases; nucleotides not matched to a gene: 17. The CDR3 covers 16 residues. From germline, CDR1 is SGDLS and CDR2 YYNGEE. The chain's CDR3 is CASSVPRTSSHNEQYF. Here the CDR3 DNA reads TGTGCCAGCAGCGTGCCACGGACTAGCAGCCACAATGAGCAGTACTTC.

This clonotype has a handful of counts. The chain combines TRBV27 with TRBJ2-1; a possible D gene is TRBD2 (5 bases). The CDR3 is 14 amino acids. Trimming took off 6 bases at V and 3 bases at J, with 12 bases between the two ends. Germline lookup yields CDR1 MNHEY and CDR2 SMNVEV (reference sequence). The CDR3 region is CASSRTGIYNEQFF. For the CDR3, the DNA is TGTGCCAGCAGCCGGACTGGGATCTACAATGAGCAGTTCTTC.

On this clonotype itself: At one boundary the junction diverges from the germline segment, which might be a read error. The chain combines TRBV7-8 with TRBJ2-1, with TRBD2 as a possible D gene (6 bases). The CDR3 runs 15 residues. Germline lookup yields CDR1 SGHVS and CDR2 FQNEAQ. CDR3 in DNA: TGTGCCAGCAACTTACCAGCGGGCTCCTACAATGAGCAGTTCTTC. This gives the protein CASNLPAGSYNEQFF.

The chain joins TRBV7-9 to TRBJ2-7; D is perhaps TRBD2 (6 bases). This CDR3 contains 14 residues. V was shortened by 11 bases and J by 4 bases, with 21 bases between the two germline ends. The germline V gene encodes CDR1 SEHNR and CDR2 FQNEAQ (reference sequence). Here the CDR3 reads CAFGEGHGGYEQYF. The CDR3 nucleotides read TGTGCCTTCGGCGAGGGCCACGGAGGGTACGAGCAGTACTTC. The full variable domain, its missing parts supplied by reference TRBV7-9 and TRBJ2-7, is DTGVSQNPRHKITKRGQNVTFRCDPISEHNRLYWYRQTLGQGPEFLTYFQNEAQLEKSRLLSDRFSAERPKGSFSTLEIQRTEQGDSAMYLCAFGEGHGGYEQYFGPGTRLTVT.

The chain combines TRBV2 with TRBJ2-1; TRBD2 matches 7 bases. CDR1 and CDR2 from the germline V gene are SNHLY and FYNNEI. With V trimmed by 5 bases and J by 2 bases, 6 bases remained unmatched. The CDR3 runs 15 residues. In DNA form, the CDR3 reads TGTGCCAGCAGTACCGGGAGGCCCACCTACAATGAGCAGTTCTTC. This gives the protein CASSTGRPTYNEQFF.

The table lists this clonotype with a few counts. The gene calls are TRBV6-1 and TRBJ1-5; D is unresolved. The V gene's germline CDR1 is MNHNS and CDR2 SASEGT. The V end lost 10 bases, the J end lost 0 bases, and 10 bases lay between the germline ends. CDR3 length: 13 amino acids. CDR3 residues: CAILEYSNQPQHF. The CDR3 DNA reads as TGTGCCATTCTGGAGTATAGCAATCAGCCCCAGCATTTT.

CDR3 DNA sequence: TGTGCCAGCAGCGAACAGGGCTCCGGACACAATGAGCAGTACTTC. It codes for CASSEQGSGHNEQYF. The chain joins TRBV7-9 to TRBJ2-7, with a tentative D call TRBD1 (6 bases). Germline CDR1 and CDR2: SEHNR and FQNEAQ (reference sequence). The CDR3 is 15 residues long. Deletions cut 5 bases from V and 7 bases from J, with 21 bases between.

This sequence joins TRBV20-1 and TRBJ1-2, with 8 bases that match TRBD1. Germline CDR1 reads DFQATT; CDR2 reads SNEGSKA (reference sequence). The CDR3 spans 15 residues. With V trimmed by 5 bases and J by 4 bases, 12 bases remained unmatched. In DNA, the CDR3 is TGCAGTGCTCTGCCGGTACAGGGGGTCCTCTATGGCTACACCTTC. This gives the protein CSALPVQGVLYGYTF.

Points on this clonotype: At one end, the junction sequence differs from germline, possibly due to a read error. The CDR3 loop is CATSGDWAAYNEQFF. CDR3 bases: TGTGCCACCAGCGGAGACTGGGCGGCCTACAATGAGCAGTTCTTC. The J gene is TRBJ2-1, the V gene TRBV15; D unresolved. CDR3 length equals 15 residues. Germline V lookup: CDR1 LNHNV, CDR2 YYDKDF (reference sequence).

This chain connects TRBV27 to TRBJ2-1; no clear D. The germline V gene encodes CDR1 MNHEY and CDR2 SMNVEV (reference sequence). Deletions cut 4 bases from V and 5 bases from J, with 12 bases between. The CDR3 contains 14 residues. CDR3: CASSSGRHDNEQFF. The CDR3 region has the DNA TGTGCCAGCAGTTCCGGACGGCACGACAATGAGCAGTTCTTC.